Each of the 2 T cell receptor beta chains below was sequenced from the same sample in a study of T cell responses to AZD1222 COVID-19 vaccine. Sequencing was performed with immunoSEQ multiplex PCR; in TCRdb, only in-frame clones are kept and a portion is missing. The table shows some 200,000 clones, with 85% to 90% occurring only once. The sequenced sample was peripheral blood, obtained on day 0 of AZD1222 vaccination. These receptors all come from an adult in good health.

Sample share makes this clone medium-sized (0.01 to 0.1%). The CDR3 loop reads CASSSTGGDGYTF. The CDR3 DNA is TGTGCCAGTAGCTCCACAGGGGGCGACGGCTACACCTTC. The chain couples TRBV19 to TRBJ1-2; TRBD1 matches 9 bases. V lost 6 bases to trimming and J lost 8 bases; unmatched junction nucleotides: 7. This CDR3 contains 13 residues. Per the germline V gene, CDR1 is LNHDA and CDR2 is SQIVND (reference sequence). Full variable domain (remainder filled in from reference TRBV19 and TRBJ1-2): DGGITQSPKYLFRKEGQNVTLSCEQNLNHDAMYWYRQDPGQGLRLIYYSQIVNDFQKGDIAEGYSVSREKKESFPLTVTSAQKNPTAFYLCASSSTGGDGYTFGSGTRLTVV.

This clone was seen only once. The chain joins TRBV28 to TRBJ2-7; 8 nucleotides line up with TRBD2. Per the germline V gene, CDR1 is MDHEN and CDR2 is SYDVKM. With V trimmed by 5 bases and J by 0 bases, 6 bases remained unmatched. The CDR3 loop spans 15 amino acids. The CDR3: CASSTAGAHSYEQYF. The DNA of the CDR3 is TGTGCCAGCAGTACAGCGGGGGCGCACTCCTACGAGCAGTACTTC.